The TCR beta chain described here comes from a study of tumor and adjacent non-tumor tissue in lung cancer. Study at large: Samples averaged roughly 4.4 million productive TCRbeta reads each. Findings of the study overall: Tumor repertoires had a smaller top 100 clone share than normal lung. Shorter survival was associated with higher TCR diversity in tumors. Tumor tissue had significantly higher TCR diversity than normal lung.

Three rounds of nested PCR, following a modified ARM-PCR protocol, produced the TCRbeta library. TCRdb reprocessed the multiplex PCR reads with MiXCR, giving one entry per CDR3 protein. The sample records roughly 65,000 distinct CDR3 sequences, 55% to 75% being singletons. No cell sorting was done before RNA was extracted from the tissue. Germline values: CDR1 MDHEN, CDR2 SYDVKM. The V and J ends lost 5 bases and 2 bases respectively, with 4 bases between them. This CDR3 has 13 amino acids. This clonotype has at least ten counts. Its antigen is not known. The source material was lung tumor tissue. The chain recombines TRBV28 with TRBJ2-6, with unresolved D. This TCR was sampled from a man aged 45 to 65 with non-small cell lung cancer. CDR3 DNA: TGTGCCAGCAGTCCGCCTGGGGCCAACGTCCTGACTTTC. Translation gives CASSPPGANVLTF. The full variable domain, with the rest looked up from reference TRBV28 and TRBJ2-6, is DVKVTQSSRYLVKRTGEKVFLECVQDMDHENMFWYRQDPGLGLRLIYFSYDVKMKEKGDIPEGYSVSREKKERFSLILESASTNQTSMYLCASSPPGANVLTFGAGSRLTVL.